This T cell receptor beta chain is drawn from a study of tumor-infiltrating lymphocytes in primary liver carcinoma. Starting from approximately 470 ng of total RNA, TCR beta cDNA was produced with a primer in the constant region. Libraries for TCR beta were built through three nested multiplex PCR rounds, which together made up a slightly modified ARM-PCR procedure. The first two PCR rounds used TRBV1-TRBV30 primers with a Cbeta primer, roughly 10 cycles each. TCRdb re-called the multiplex PCR reads with MiXCR, one entry per CDR3 protein. In the table there are about 210,000 distinct CDR3 sequences, around 85% of which are singletons. This clonotype came up many times. Co-extracted RNA and DNA came from about 20-30 mg of unsorted bulk tissue. Germline V gives CDR1 MDHEN, CDR2 SYDVKM. The CDR3 is 17 residues long. With 4 bases clipped from V and 4 bases from J, the junction kept 6 bases outside the gene matches.

This receptor was obtained from a man aged 35-49 years with primary liver carcinoma and hepatitis B virus infection. The chain couples TRBV28 to TRBJ2-3, with TRBD2 matching over 15 bases. The sequencing sample was made of tumor tissue from primary liver carcinoma. This chain's CDR3 is CASSSGTSGRYSDTQYF. CDR3 bases: TGTGCCAGCAGTTCCGGGACTAGCGGGAGGTATTCAGATACGCAGTATTTT.